The sequence of this T cell receptor (beta chain) was determined in a study of T cell repertoires in cytomegalovirus infection. With regard to this clonotype: Its antigen is still unknown.

J was trimmed by 9 bases and V by 9 bases; bases with no gene match: 8. This CDR3 contains 13 residues. Germline CDR1 reads MNHNY; CDR2 reads SVGAGI (reference sequence). TCRdb reprocessed the reads with MiXCR, giving one entry per CDR3 protein. The table shows some 920,000 distinct CDR3 sequences, with roughly 30% occurring only once. The chain employs TRBV6-6 and TRBJ2-1, with 10 bases identical to TRBD2. Sequenced material: cultured CD8+ T cells from PBMCs, taken from culture after CMV antigen stimulation. The receptor's source is a human donor in good health (CMV status not recorded). Some clones in this sample may be carry-over from other donors' samples. The CDR3 region has the DNA TGTGCCAGTGCGAGAGCGGGGGGGATTGAGCAGTTCTTC. Encoded protein: CASARAGGIEQFF.